This record looks at one TCR beta chain sequence and its context. A read error may produce the germline difference seen at one junction end. The data belong to a study of blood T cell repertoires in COVID-19. Study details: Nucleic acid was either cDNA or gDNA, and it came from T cells, B-cell-depleted T cells, or PBMCs.

In the original processing: Cell counts per sample came from amplifying reference gene primers. Some clones are missing from TCRdb's copy, which holds only in-frame ones; the method was immunoSEQ multiplex PCR. For V, J and clone size, that table is used; D and trimming come from the DNA. The data show some 120,000 clones, with about 83% seen just once and 9.5% to 15% held by the top ten. This clonotype was sampled from a human donor in a cohort sampled during active COVID-19. Sequenced material: peripheral blood.

The CDR3 spells CASSHNRGSNQSQHF. In nucleotides, the CDR3 is TGTGCCAGCAGCCATAACAGGGGGAGCAATCAGTCCCAGCATTTT. The chain couples TRBV3-1 (or the pseudogene TRBV3-2) to TRBJ1-5; TRBD1 agrees at 8 bases. Germline assignment: CDR1 LGHDT and CDR2 YNNKEL (reference sequence). This CDR3 is built from 15 residues.